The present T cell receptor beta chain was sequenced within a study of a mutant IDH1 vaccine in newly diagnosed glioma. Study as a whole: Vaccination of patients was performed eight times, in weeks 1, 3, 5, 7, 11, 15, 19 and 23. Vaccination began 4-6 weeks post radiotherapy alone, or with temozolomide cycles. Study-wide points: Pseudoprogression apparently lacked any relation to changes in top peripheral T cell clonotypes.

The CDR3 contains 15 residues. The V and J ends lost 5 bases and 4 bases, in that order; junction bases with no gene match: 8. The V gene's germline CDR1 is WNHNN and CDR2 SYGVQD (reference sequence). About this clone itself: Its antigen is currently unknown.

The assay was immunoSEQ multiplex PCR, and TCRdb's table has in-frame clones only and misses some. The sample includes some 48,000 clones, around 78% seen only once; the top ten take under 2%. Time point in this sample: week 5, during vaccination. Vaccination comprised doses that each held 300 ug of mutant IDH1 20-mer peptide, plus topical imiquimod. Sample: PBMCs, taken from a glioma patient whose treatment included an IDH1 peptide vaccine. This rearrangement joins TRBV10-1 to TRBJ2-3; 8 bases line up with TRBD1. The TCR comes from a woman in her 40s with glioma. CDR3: CASSSGQGGADTQYF. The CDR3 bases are TGCGCCAGCAGTTCCGGACAGGGAGGTGCAGATACGCAGTATTTT.